This T cell receptor (beta chain) was retrieved from a study of T cell responses to AZD1222 COVID-19 vaccine. There are 19 residues in the CDR3. The germline V gene encodes CDR1 SNHLY and CDR2 FYNNEI. The junction had 6 bases not matched to a gene; V was cut back by 2 bases and J by 1 base. General study results and limits: Repertoire samples came only from after the peak T cell response.

Libraries were prepared by immunoSEQ multiplex PCR; TCRdb keeps only in-frame clonotypes and omits some of them. The sample carries 150,000 to 200,000 clones, around nine tenths recorded once. This clone was found once. Its antigen is undetermined. The V gene is TRBV2, the J gene TRBJ2-2; 14 bases agree with TRBD2. The specimen comprised peripheral blood, sampled on day 0 of AZD1222 vaccination. This TCR was sampled from an adult in good health. The CDR3 reads CASSEWGLAGAQNTGELFF. In DNA form, the CDR3 reads TGTGCCAGCAGTGAATGGGGACTAGCGGGGGCCCAGAACACCGGGGAGCTGTTTTTT.